Included here is one T cell receptor (beta chain) sequence, with context. What this receptor recognizes is not known. No clone much larger than this one lies a single base away; base qualities are absent. The immunoSEQ Assay, a bias-controlled multiplex PCR, was used to amplify TCRbeta CDR3 regions from genomic DNA. As for how the authors treated the data: The number of nucleated cells in each sample was estimated by amplification of reference gene primers within the assay. To quantify the absolute abundance of each unique TCRbeta CDR3 rearrangement, sequence reads were collapsed and filtered. For each sample, productive Simpson clonality was calculated by taking the square root of Simpson's diversity index across productive rearrangements. Here the immuneACCESS table is served through TCRdb, limited to in-frame sequences with V and J called. Missing clones are a known gap in these copies; in checked studies unresolved V genes cover under half, and the rest lacks a known reason. V, J and clone size are those of that table, while D and trimming were read from the DNA. The sample table lists fewer than 200,000 clones, 75% to 90% of them with a count of one. The leading ten clones occupy around 4.8% of the sample.

In the prospective study, participants were 18 to 89 years old, resided in about two dozen geographic areas of the United States, and were enrolled through a virtual design. To assign participants to cohorts, the prospective study relied on clinical history that participants themselves reported in a screening survey and a study questionnaire. ImmuneRACE Cohort 3 recovered participants were defined by two consecutive negative NP/OP PCR tests, healthcare professional clearance, or symptom resolution. In the prospective study, whole blood, serum and a nasopharyngeal or oropharyngeal swab were collected from each participant by mobile phlebotomists. Additional blood draws and questionnaires over a roughly two-month period could optionally be provided by prospective study participants. Before DNA extraction, prospective study blood samples were shipped either frozen or at room temperature. The data stem from a study of blood T cell repertoires in COVID-19 (dated by TCRdb to the early 2020s). A note on the overall study: The collaborator samples originated in the United States, Italy and Spain and spanned the acute and convalescent phases of COVID-19. Where HLA class I and class II types were available, the types were taken from metadata supplied by the sample provider, not from assay-based typing. The dataset comprised deeply sampled blood TCRbeta repertoires from subjects exposed to, actively infected with, or recovered from COVID-19. A freely available public database, intended as a resource for researchers studying the immune response to SARS-CoV-2, is where the repertoires were released. Samples were obtained from the ongoing ImmuneRACE study (first 160 participants) and from 1,000 to 1,500 subjects provided by 6 global collaborators. The material from the prospective study consisted of cDNA or gDNA derived from T cells, B-cell-depleted T cells, or PBMCs. Sample metadata almost always included a de-identified subject ID, COVID-19 status, age in years and sex.

CDR1 MNHEY and CDR2 SVGAGI are derived from the germline V gene. The CDR3 runs 15 residues from the cysteine to the phenylalanine. Of all the DNA, just the CDR3 is kept, 45 bases in frame from base 1. V is cut back by 2 bases and J by 4 bases, with 5 bases in the junction unmatched. Here is what the overall study found, with its caveats: Clinical and demographic metadata were provided uncurated, with the amount varying by source and participant.

The chain was built from TRBV6-5 and TRBJ2-5, with 9 bases aligning to TRBD2. This TCR came from a woman aged 50 to 60 who had recovered from COVID-19. The sequenced material came from PBMCs or T cells enriched from blood (not recorded which). The CDR3 reads CASSYQAGGTETQYF. The bases are TGTGCCAGCAGTTACCAAGCGGGAGGCACAGAGACCCAGTACTTC.